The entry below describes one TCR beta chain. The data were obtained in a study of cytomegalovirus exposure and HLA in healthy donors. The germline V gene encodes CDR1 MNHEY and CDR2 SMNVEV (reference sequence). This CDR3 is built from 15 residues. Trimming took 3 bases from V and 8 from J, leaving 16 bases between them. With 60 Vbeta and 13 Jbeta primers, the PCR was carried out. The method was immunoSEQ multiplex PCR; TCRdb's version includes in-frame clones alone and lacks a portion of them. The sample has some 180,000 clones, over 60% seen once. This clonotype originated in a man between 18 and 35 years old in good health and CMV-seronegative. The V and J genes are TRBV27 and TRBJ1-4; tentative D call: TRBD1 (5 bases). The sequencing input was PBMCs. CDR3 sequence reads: CASSFFRGGGEKLFF. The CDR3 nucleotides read TGTGCCAGCAGTTTCTTCCGGGGGGGTGGAGAAAAACTGTTTTTT.